This T cell receptor (beta chain) was sequenced in a study of cytotoxic CD8 clonotypes in ibrutinib-treated CLL. Assay: immunoSEQ multiplex PCR; the TCRdb copy retains only in-frame clones and omits some. The sample has 15,000 or so clones; 75% to 85% are singletons. The J segment lost 1 base and the V segment lost 0 bases, leaving 6 bases of the junction unmatched. The CDR3 is 16 amino acids. The V gene's germline CDR1 is SGHRS and CDR2 YFSETQ. The material was PBMCs, obtained before ibrutinib treatment. The V gene is TRBV5-1, the J gene TRBJ1-2; 7 positions agree with TRBD1. The TCR originated in a human donor with chronic lymphocytic leukemia. CDR3 residues: CASSLARDRLNYGYTF. The CDR3, as DNA: TGCGCCAGCAGCTTGGCCCGGGACAGACTTAACTATGGCTACACCTTC.